Given below is one T cell receptor beta chain in context. From germline, CDR1 is LGHDT and CDR2 YNNKEL (reference sequence). The V end lost 4 bases, the J end lost 6 bases, and 16 bases lay between the germline ends. The length of the CDR3 is 15 residues. Original processing methods: For nucleated cells, counts were estimated from reference gene primer amplification. Generated by immunoSEQ multiplex PCR, the TCRdb table keeps only in-frame clones and is missing some. V and J calls and clone size follow that table, whereas D and trimming were derived from the DNA. The sample records under 140,000 clones, 76% being singletons. The sample is drawn from a study of blood T cell repertoires in COVID-19. Overall study: From T cells, B-cell-depleted T cells, or PBMCs came the material, which was cDNA or gDNA.

Material: peripheral blood. The chain recombines TRBV3-1 (or the pseudogene TRBV3-2) with TRBJ1-3, with D perhaps matching TRBD1 (5 bases). This receptor was obtained from a woman of 80 years or more with acute or convalescent COVID-19. The CDR3 protein is CASSPLRTSLNTIYF. The CDR3 DNA follows: TGTGCCAGCAGCCCCCTCCGGACATCCCTAAACACCATATATTTT.